A single sample is the source of the 2 T cell receptor beta chains below, sequenced in a study of blood T cell repertoires in COVID-19. The protocol was immunoSEQ multiplex PCR, while the TCRdb copy is restricted to in-frame clones and leaves out a portion. In the table there are 200,000 to 250,000 clones, approximately 82% of which are singletons. The material sequenced was peripheral blood. The receptors originated from a woman older than 75 with acute or convalescent COVID-19.

The J gene is TRBJ1-1, the V gene TRBV5-1; a weak D match, TRBD1 (6 bases). The V end was cut by 1 base, the J end by 1 base, with 11 bases between. Germline V lookup: CDR1 SGHRS, CDR2 YFSETQ. This CDR3 is built from 15 residues. The CDR3 coding sequence is TGCGCCAGCAGCTTGCTGGGGGCGGGGAACACTGAAGCTTTCTTT. Translating gives CASSLLGAGNTEAFF.

The V call is TRBV7-5, the J call TRBJ2-5; the table's D call, TRBD2, has no DNA check behind it. TRBV7-5 is a pseudogene. CDR3 length: 15 residues. CDR3 protein: CVRRPAGRAQETQYF. CDR3 DNA: TGTGTCAGAAGGCCCGCGGGCCGGGCTCAAGAGACCCAGTACTTC.